The 15 T cell receptor beta chains given below trace back to one sample, sequenced in a study of blood T cell repertoires in COVID-19. This table comes from immunoSEQ multiplex PCR, and its TCRdb copy is limited to in-frame clones, with some not included. The data contain approximately 100,000 clones, 85% to 90% of them singletons. The sequencing sample was made of peripheral blood. Every receptor here comes from a woman of 80 years or more with acute or convalescent COVID-19.

The chain recombines TRBV4-3 with TRBJ2-5; D gene unclear. The CDR3 is made up of 15 amino acids. The germline V gene encodes CDR1 LGHNA and CDR2 YSLEER. The V gene lost 0 bases and the J gene lost 4 bases, with 12 bases spanning the gap. The CDR3 is CASSQDRIARETQYF. DNA for the CDR3: TGCGCCAGCAGCCAAGATCGGATAGCCAGAGAGACCCAGTACTTC.

The rearrangement uses TRBV11-2 and TRBJ1-2; 8 bases are shared with TRBD1. The CDR3 has 13 amino acids. The germline CDR1 and CDR2 sequences are SGHAT and FQNNGV. With V trimmed by 4 bases and J by 7 bases, 5 bases remained unmatched. In DNA form, the CDR3 reads TGTGCCAGCAGCTGGGGACAGGCCATTGGCTACACCTTC. This encodes CASSWGQAIGYTF.

V usage is TRBV5-1 and J usage is TRBJ1-3; 8 nucleotides match TRBD1. V lost 0 bases, J lost 1 base, and 3 bases stayed unmatched. Germline V gene data show CDR1 as SGHRS and CDR2 as YFSETQ. This CDR3 is 16 amino acids long. The CDR3 sequence: CASSLGDRSSGNTIYF. The CDR3 nucleotides are TGCGCCAGCAGCTTGGGGGACAGGTCTTCTGGAAACACCATATATTTT.

DNA of the CDR3: TGCGCCAGCAGCCAAGACGCCTCAGCGCAATCACCCCTCCACTTT. Its translation: CASSQDASAQSPLHF. The chain is built from TRBV4-3 and TRBJ1-6; D not certain. CDR1 and CDR2 (germline): LGHNA, YSLEER. V lost 0 bases, J lost 10 bases, and 13 bases lay in between. CDR3 length: 15 residues.

This chain connects TRBV7-8 to TRBJ1-1; unclear D gene. The CDR3 is made up of 12 amino acids. V was cut by 2 bases and J by 4 bases, with 5 bases left in between. The germline gives CDR1 SGHVS, CDR2 FQNEAQ. CDR3 nucleotides: TGTGCCAGCAGCTTAATGGCCACTGAAGCTTTCTTT. Encoded protein: CASSLMATEAFF.

Concerning this clone: Germline and junction disagree at one end, which may indicate a read error. The chain links TRBV15 to TRBJ1-2, with TRBD1 identical over 9 bases. Per the germline V gene, CDR1 is LNHNV and CDR2 is YYDKDF (reference sequence). CDR3 length: 14 residues. In DNA form, the CDR3 reads TGTGCCACCAGCAGCTCTACCGGGACAGGGCAAACCTCCTTC. It encodes CATSSSTGTGQTSF. Complete variable domain (other parts from reference TRBV15 and TRBJ1-2): DAMVIQNPRYQVTQFGKPVTLSCSQTLNHNVMYWYQQKSSQAPKLLFHYYDKDFNNEADTPDNFQSRRPNTSFCFLDIRSPGLGDTAMYLCATSSSTGTGQTSFGSGTRLTVV.

The chain uses TRBV11-2 and TRBJ2-1; TRBD2 aligns across 14 bases. The trim removed 4 bases at V and 1 base at J, leaving 3 bases unmatched. CDR3 length: 17 amino acids. Per the germline V gene, CDR1 is SGHAT and CDR2 is FQNNGV. CDR3 region: CASSWTSGGLSYNEQFF. DNA of the CDR3: TGTGCCAGCAGCTGGACTAGCGGGGGGCTGTCCTACAATGAGCAGTTCTTC.

The genes are TRBV29-1 and TRBJ2-7, with a weak D call TRBD1 (5 bases). Germline V gene lookup returns CDR1 SQVTM and CDR2 ANQGSEA. V lost 6 bases and J lost 3, with 12 bases in between. This CDR3 has 12 residues. The CDR3, as DNA: TGCAGCGTCATCAGGGATGGCTACGAGCAGTACTTC. Residues: CSVIRDGYEQYF.

The DNA of the CDR3 is TGTGCCAGTAGTATTAGGACAGGGAAAAACCTGAACACTGAAGCTTTCTTT. Amino acid sequence: CASSIRTGKNLNTEAFF. This chain connects TRBV19 to TRBJ1-1; 8 bases agree with TRBD1. The germline V gene has CDR1 LNHDA and CDR2 SQIVND (reference sequence). V shed 3 bases, J shed 0 bases, and the junction held 9 bases outside the gene matches. CDR3 size: 17 residues.

The chain combines TRBV2 with TRBJ2-5, with TRBD1 matching over 8 bases. The CDR3 covers 16 residues. V lost 2 bases to trimming and J lost 6 bases; unmatched junction nucleotides: 11. The germline V gene has CDR1 SNHLY and CDR2 FYNNEI. The CDR3 bases are TGTGCCAGCAGTGAATCCGGGCCAGGGGGCGCGAAGACCCAGTACTTC. Its translation: CASSESGPGGAKTQYF.

This clone was counted once. This chain joins TRBV4-1 and TRBJ2-7; 7 positions match TRBD2. V lost 3 bases to trimming and J lost 3 bases; unmatched junction nucleotides: 2. The CDR3 runs 13 residues. Germline values: CDR1 MGHRA, CDR2 YSYEKL. In DNA form, the CDR3 reads TGCGCCAGCAGCCATCCGGGAGGCTACGAGCAGTACTTC. Translating gives CASSHPGGYEQYF.

A few counts support this clone. The gene calls are TRBV5-1 and TRBJ1-6, with D perhaps matching TRBD1 (6 bases). Germline lookup yields CDR1 SGHRS and CDR2 YFSETQ. The CDR3 is 15 amino acids. With 0 bases removed from V and 7 bases from J, the gap between germline ends came to 11 bases. The CDR3 here is CASSLGGQPNSPLHF. DNA of the CDR3: TGCGCCAGCAGCTTGGGTGGACAGCCAAATTCACCCCTCCACTTT.

This chain connects TRBV7-9 to TRBJ1-2; 7 bases align to TRBD1. CDR3 length: 19 residues. The germline gives CDR1 SEHNR, CDR2 FQNEAQ (reference sequence). V was clipped by 5 bases and J by 4 bases; unmatched bases: 22. CDR3 loop: CASSGAPGTENFGRYGYTF. The CDR3 DNA reads TGTGCCAGCAGCGGGGCGCCCGGGACAGAAAATTTTGGGCGCTATGGCTACACCTTC. The full variable domain, its missing parts supplied by reference TRBV7-9 and TRBJ1-2, is DTGVSQNPRHKITKRGQNVTFRCDPISEHNRLYWYRQTLGQGPEFLTYFQNEAQLEKSRLLSDRFSAERPKGSFSTLEIQRTEQGDSAMYLCASSGAPGTENFGRYGYTFGSGTRLTVV.

This chain joins TRBV7-9 and TRBJ1-2, with 9 bases that match TRBD1. The CDR3 loop spans 14 amino acids. V gave up 5 bases and J gave up 6 bases; unmatched junction bases: 7. Germline V gene lookup returns CDR1 SEHNR and CDR2 FQNEAQ (reference sequence). CDR3: CASSAADRGHGYTF. CDR3 bases: TGTGCCAGCAGCGCGGCGGACAGGGGCCATGGCTACACCTTC. The variable domain in full, with the rest retrieved from reference TRBV7-9 and TRBJ1-2, is DTGVSQNPRHKITKRGQNVTFRCDPISEHNRLYWYRQTLGQGPEFLTYFQNEAQLEKSRLLSDRFSAERPKGSFSTLEIQRTEQGDSAMYLCASSAADRGHGYTFGSGTRLTVV.

This chain uses TRBV27 with TRBJ1-1; possible D gene TRBD1, 5 bases. V was trimmed by 2 bases and J by 0 bases, leaving 10 bases between them. The CDR3 extends over 15 amino acids. Germline lookup yields CDR1 MNHEY and CDR2 SMNVEV (reference sequence). The CDR3 region has the DNA TGTGCCAGCAGTTTAGGGGCAGCCATGAACACTGAAGCTTTCTTT. Amino acids: CASSLGAAMNTEAFF.